A single sample gave rise to the 14 T cell receptor beta chains below, sequenced in a study of T cells in pancreatic ductal adenocarcinoma. Selected pancreatic ductal adenocarcinoma patients had undergone surgery without neoadjuvant therapy. Clones were read by immunoSEQ multiplex PCR, and TCRdb kept only the in-frame ones, dropping some. Altogether 9,000 to 15,000 clones are present, about nine tenths being singletons, with the ten largest covering less than 20%. The sequencing input was PBMCs. The source is a human donor with pancreatic ductal adenocarcinoma.

The chain combines TRBV19 with TRBJ2-5; D gene ambiguous. The germline V gene has CDR1 LNHDA and CDR2 SQIVND (reference sequence). The CDR3 is 14 residues long. V lost 3 bases and J lost 2, with 10 bases in between. The CDR3 is CASSIFGSQETQYF. The CDR3 DNA is TGTGCCAGTAGTATCTTTGGAAGTCAAGAGACCCAGTACTTC.

The gene calls are TRBV7-2 and TRBJ1-6; weak D call: TRBD1 (6 bases). V was cut by 1 base and J by 9 bases, with 13 bases left in between. The CDR3 consists of 15 residues. Germline V lookup: CDR1 SGHTA, CDR2 FQGNSA. The CDR3 reads CASSLEQGSFSPLHF. In DNA form, the CDR3 reads TGTGCCAGCAGCTTAGAGCAGGGGAGTTTTTCACCCCTCCACTTT. Full variable domain (outside the CDR3, taken from reference TRBV7-2 and TRBJ1-6): GAGVSQSPSNKVTEKGKDVELRCDPISGHTALYWYRQSLGQGLEFLIYFQGNSAPDKSGLPSDRFSAERTGGSVSTLTIQRTQQEDSAVYLCASSLEQGSFSPLHFGNGTRLTVT.

The rearrangement links TRBV5-1 to TRBJ2-7; perhaps TRBD2 as D (5 bases). V lost 4 bases and J lost 3, with 11 bases in between. Germline V lookup: CDR1 SGHRS, CDR2 YFSETQ. This CDR3 contains 13 residues. The CDR3 region is CASSRGEVYEQYF. The CDR3 DNA sequence: TGCGCCAGCAGCCGGGGAGAGGTCTACGAGCAGTACTTC.

This chain connects TRBV9 to TRBJ2-5; TRBD1 aligns across 12 bases. CDR1 SGDLS and CDR2 YYNGEE come from the germline V gene. V shed 1 base and J 5 bases; nucleotides not matched to a gene: 9. The CDR3 is 17 amino acids. CDR3 coding DNA: TGTGCCAGCAGCGTAAAGCCAGGGACAGGGGGCCACGAGACCCAGTACTTC. It codes for CASSVKPGTGGHETQYF.

In nucleotides, the CDR3 is TGCGCCAGCAGCTTGGCCGGGGGCGAGACCCAGTACTTC. This translates into CASSLAGGETQYF. The rearrangement links TRBV5-1 to TRBJ2-5; D may be TRBD1 or TRBD2 (6 bases each). This CDR3 region has 13 residues. With 0 bases removed from V and 5 bases from J, the gap between germline ends came to 8 bases. Germline V gene sequence: CDR1 SGHRS, CDR2 YFSETQ.

The chain recombines TRBV5-1 with TRBJ2-3; D is possibly TRBD1 or TRBD2 (5 bases each). CDR3 length: 14 amino acids. V dropped 6 bases and J dropped 2 bases, with 13 bases sitting between them. In germline, CDR1 is SGHRS, CDR2 YFSETQ. This CDR3 is CASNGDPTTDTQYF. CDR3 nucleotide sequence: TGCGCCAGCAATGGGGACCCAACCACAGATACGCAGTATTTT.

V gene TRBV6-5 combines with J gene TRBJ2-1; TRBD1 matches 7 bases. This CDR3 region has 14 residues. With 6 bases clipped from V and 5 bases from J, the junction kept 7 bases outside the gene matches. CDR1 is MNHEY, CDR2 SVGAGI, per germline. This CDR3 is CASRTWDRHNEQFF. The DNA of the CDR3 is TGTGCCAGCAGAACCTGGGACAGACACAATGAGCAGTTCTTC.

This clone was detected once. This chain joins TRBV6-5 and TRBJ2-1, with D possibly being TRBD2 (6 bases). The CDR3 length is 15 residues. V was cut by 4 bases and J by 9 bases, with 19 bases left in between. The V gene's germline CDR1 is MNHEY and CDR2 SVGAGI. The CDR3 sequence: CASSFPGLAMGEQFF. The CDR3 DNA sequence: TGTGCCAGCAGTTTCCCCGGTCTAGCGATGGGTGAGCAGTTCTTC.

This clone showed up just a few times. The chain couples TRBV4-2 to TRBJ1-2; D not resolved. V lost 3 bases to trimming and J lost 4 bases, with 21 bases between them. Germline CDR1 is LGHNA and CDR2 is YNFKEQ. The CDR3 has 17 residues. The DNA of the CDR3 is TGTGCCAGCAGCCATTTCGAAGGAGACCCCAAATTCTATGGCTACACCTTC. Its translation is CASSHFEGDPKFYGYTF.

The chain employs TRBV4-1 and TRBJ1-1; D not resolved. The germline V gene has CDR1 MGHRA and CDR2 YSYEKL. This CDR3 comprises 12 residues. V lost 4 bases and J lost 3, with 6 bases in between. Here the CDR3 reads CASSLKDTEAFF. The DNA for the CDR3 is TGCGCCAGCAGCCTTAAGGACACTGAAGCTTTCTTT.

This clone has just one count. The V and J genes are TRBV25-1 and TRBJ2-2; possible D gene TRBD1, 6 bases. V lost 9 bases and J 1 base, leaving 12 bases between the germline ends. This CDR3 comprises 14 residues. The V gene's germline CDR1 is MGHDK and CDR2 SYGVNS. This CDR3 is CASSGQLNTGELFF. CDR3 nucleotide sequence: TGTGCCAGTTCTGGACAGCTGAACACCGGGGAGCTGTTTTTT.

This clone appeared once. The J gene is TRBJ2-2, the V gene TRBV12-5; 7 bases align to TRBD2. This CDR3 has 18 amino acids. Trimming removed 0 bases from V and 2 bases from J; junction bases left unmatched: 9. The V gene's germline CDR1 is LGHNT and CDR2 FRNRAP. Written as DNA, the CDR3 is TGTGCTAGTGGTTTGGTACTAAGTCCGGGGGGTAACACCGGGGAGCTGTTTTTT. Residues: CASGLVLSPGGNTGELFF.

The J gene is TRBJ1-2, the V gene TRBV11-2; D not certain. Trimming shortened V by 4 bases and J by 3 bases, and 9 bases separated the two germline ends. Germline values: CDR1 SGHAT, CDR2 FQNNGV. This CDR3 spans 13 amino acids. This CDR3 is CASSWREDYGYTF. In nucleotides, the CDR3 is TGTGCCAGCAGCTGGAGGGAAGACTATGGCTACACCTTC.

The chain combines TRBV5-6 with TRBJ1-4; 7 nucleotides line up with TRBD1. Germline V gives CDR1 SGHDT, CDR2 YYEEEE. This CDR3 is built from 14 residues. The ends lost 4 bases at V and 3 bases at J; junction bases unmatched: 3. The CDR3 sequence: CASSLTGSNEKLFF. DNA for the CDR3: TGTGCCAGCAGCCTGACAGGGTCTAATGAAAAACTGTTTTTT.